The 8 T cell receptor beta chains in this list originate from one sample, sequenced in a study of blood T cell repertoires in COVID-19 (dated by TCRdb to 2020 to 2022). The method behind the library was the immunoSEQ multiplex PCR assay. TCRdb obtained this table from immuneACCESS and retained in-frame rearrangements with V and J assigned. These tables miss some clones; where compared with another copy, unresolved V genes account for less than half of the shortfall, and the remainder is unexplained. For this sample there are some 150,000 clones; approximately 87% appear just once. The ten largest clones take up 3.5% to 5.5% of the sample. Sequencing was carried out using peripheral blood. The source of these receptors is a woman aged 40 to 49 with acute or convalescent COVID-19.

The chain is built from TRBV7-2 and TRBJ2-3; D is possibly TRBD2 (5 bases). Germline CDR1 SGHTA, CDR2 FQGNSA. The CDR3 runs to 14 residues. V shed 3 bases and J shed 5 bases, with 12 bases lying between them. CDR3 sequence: CASSFGLSLDTQYF. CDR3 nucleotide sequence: TGTGCCAGCAGCTTCGGACTGTCCCTAGATACGCAGTATTTT.

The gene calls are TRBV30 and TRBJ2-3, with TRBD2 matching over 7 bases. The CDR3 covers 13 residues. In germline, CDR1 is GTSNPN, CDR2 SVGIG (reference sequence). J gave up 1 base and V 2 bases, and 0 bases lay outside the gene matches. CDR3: CAWSSGGTDTQYF. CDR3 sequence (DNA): TGTGCCTGGAGTAGCGGGGGCACAGATACGCAGTATTTT.

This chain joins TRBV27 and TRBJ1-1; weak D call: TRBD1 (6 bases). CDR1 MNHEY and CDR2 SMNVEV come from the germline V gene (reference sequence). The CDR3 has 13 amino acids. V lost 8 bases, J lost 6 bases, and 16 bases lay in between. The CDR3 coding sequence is TGTGCCAGCGGCCCACAGGGTTTCTCTGAAGCTTTCTTT. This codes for CASGPQGFSEAFF.

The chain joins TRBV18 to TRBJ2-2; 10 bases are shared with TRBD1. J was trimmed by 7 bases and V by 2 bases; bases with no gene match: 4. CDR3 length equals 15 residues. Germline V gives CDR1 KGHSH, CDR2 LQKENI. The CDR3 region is CASSPIGQGVGELFF. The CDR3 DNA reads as TGTGCCAGCTCACCAATCGGACAGGGGGTCGGGGAGCTGTTTTTT.

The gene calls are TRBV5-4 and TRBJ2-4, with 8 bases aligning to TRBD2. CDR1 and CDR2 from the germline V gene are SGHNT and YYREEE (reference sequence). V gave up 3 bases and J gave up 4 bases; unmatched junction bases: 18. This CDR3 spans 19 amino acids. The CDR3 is CASSSNSGSGFGAKNIQYF. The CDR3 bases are TGTGCCAGCAGCTCCAACAGCGGGAGTGGGTTTGGAGCTAAAAACATTCAGTACTTC.

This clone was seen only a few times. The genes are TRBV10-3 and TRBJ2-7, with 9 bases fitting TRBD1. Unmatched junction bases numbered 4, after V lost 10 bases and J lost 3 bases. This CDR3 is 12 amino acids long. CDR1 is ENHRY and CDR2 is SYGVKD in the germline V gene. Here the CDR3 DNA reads TGTGCCACGGGACAGGGCCTCTACGAGCAGTACTTC. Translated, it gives CATGQGLYEQYF.

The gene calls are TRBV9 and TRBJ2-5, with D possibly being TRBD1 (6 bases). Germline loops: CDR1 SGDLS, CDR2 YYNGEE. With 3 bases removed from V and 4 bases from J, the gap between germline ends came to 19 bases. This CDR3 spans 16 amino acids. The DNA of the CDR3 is TGTGCCAGCAGCGCCCTCCGAGGGACAAAGGGAGAGACCCAGTACTTC. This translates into CASSALRGTKGETQYF.

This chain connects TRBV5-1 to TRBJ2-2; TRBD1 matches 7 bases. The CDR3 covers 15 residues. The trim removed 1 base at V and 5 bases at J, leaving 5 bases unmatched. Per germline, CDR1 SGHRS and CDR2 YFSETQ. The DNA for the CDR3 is TGCGCCAGCAGCTTGTCGACAGGGAGAACCGGGGAGCTGTTTTTT. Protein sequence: CASSLSTGRTGELFF.